This T cell receptor (beta chain) comes out of a study of response to subunit inactivated influenza vaccine. In TCRdb, the RT-PCR reads were re-called with MiXCR into one record per CDR3 protein. The repertoire holds about 570,000 distinct CDR3 sequences, with 11% as singletons. The table lists this clonotype with a few counts. CDR1 is SGDLS, CDR2 YYNGEE, per germline. Trimming removed 2 bases from V and 0 bases from J, with 11 bases in between. The CDR3 is made up of 16 amino acids. Separately, the same data were catalogued under a study of T cells expressing NK-cell markers. That paper adds: 5'RACE template switching built TCR beta cDNA with unique molecular identifiers. The contribution of dominant NKG2C+ clonotypes to CD8+ T cells in roughly 6 donors was roughly 1.0-7.5%.

This specimen was PBMCs from blood, taken on the day of vaccination. The chain combines TRBV9 with TRBJ1-4; weak D call: TRBD1 (6 bases). The sequence was collected from a man aged 50-60 years who received an inactivated influenza vaccine. CDR3: CASSVGQNPTNEKLFF. The CDR3, as DNA: TGTGCCAGCAGCGTTGGACAGAATCCAACTAATGAAAAACTGTTTTTT. The full variable domain, completed using reference TRBV9 and TRBJ1-4, is DSGVTQTPKHLITATGQRVTLRCSPRSGDLSVYWYQQSLDQGLQFLIQYYNGEERAKGNILERFSAQQFPDLHSELNLSSLELGDSALYFCASSVGQNPTNEKLFFGSGTQLSVL.